Below, 5 T cell receptor beta chains from the same sample are listed, as sequenced in a study of cytomegalovirus exposure and HLA in healthy donors. Researchers ran the PCR with 60 Vbeta and 13 Jbeta primers. Only in-frame clones appear in the TCRdb table, and some are missing; sequencing was by immunoSEQ multiplex PCR. The sample includes 150,000 to 200,000 clones, about four fifths of them seen just once. The sample taken for sequencing was PBMCs. Receptors originate from a woman aged 50 to 60 in good health and CMV-seronegative.

This sequence joins TRBV7-2 and TRBJ1-2; D is unresolved. This CDR3 has 14 amino acids. From germline, CDR1 is SGHTA and CDR2 FQGNSA. V shed 1 base and J shed 0 bases, with 6 bases lying between them. The CDR3 DNA reads as TGTGCCAGCAGCTTAGGAACAGCTAACTATGGCTACACCTTC. It is translated as CASSLGTANYGYTF.

V usage is TRBV7-2 and J usage is TRBJ2-3, with TRBD2 identical over 8 bases. With V trimmed by 6 bases and J by 6 bases, 8 bases remained unmatched. CDR3 length equals 14 residues. Germline assignment: CDR1 SGHTA and CDR2 FQGNSA. CDR3 in amino acids: CASSRGGMWDTQYF. CDR3 in DNA: TGTGCCAGCAGTCGCGGGGGGATGTGGGATACGCAGTATTTT.

The chain combines TRBV11-1 with TRBJ2-1; 8 bases are a match to TRBD2. J was trimmed by 1 base and V by 5 bases; bases with no gene match: 10. The CDR3 extends over 17 amino acids. Germline-derived CDR1 and CDR2 are SGHAT and FQDESV (reference sequence). CDR3 loop: CASSRRSAGGSYNEQFF. CDR3 DNA: TGTGCCAGCAGCAGACGGTCCGCGGGAGGATCCTACAATGAGCAGTTCTTC. The full variable domain, with the rest looked up from reference TRBV11-1 and TRBJ2-1, is EAEVAQSPRYKITEKSQAVAFWCDPISGHATLYWYRQILGQGPELLVQFQDESVVDDSQLPKDRFSAERLKGVDSTLKIQPAELGDSAMYLCASSRRSAGGSYNEQFFGPGTRLTVL.

The chain employs TRBV29-1 and TRBJ2-3, with a weak D call TRBD1 (6 bases). CDR1 and CDR2 (germline): SQVTM, ANQGSEA. The CDR3 spans 13 residues. V lost 7 bases and J lost 0, with 11 bases in between. CDR3 loop: CSGRQASTDTQYF. The CDR3 DNA is TGCAGCGGGAGACAGGCTAGCACAGATACGCAGTATTTT.

The gene calls are TRBV19 and TRBJ1-4, with D unclear. Germline V gene data show CDR1 as LNHDA and CDR2 as SQIVND (reference sequence). Between the trimmed V and J ends, which lost 6 bases and 0 bases, there was a span of 14 bases. The CDR3 runs 16 residues. The DNA of the CDR3 is TGTGCCAGTAGCCCCTTGCGACAACCAACTAATGAAAAACTGTTTTTT. This codes for CASSPLRQPTNEKLFF.